Listed here is a single TCR beta chain. The V gene's germline CDR1 is KGHDR and CDR2 SFDVKD. After removal of 2 bases from V and 6 bases from J, the junction contained 13 bases not matched to a gene. This CDR3 region has 18 residues. This record belongs to a study of control samples from healthy donors and cancer patients. Generated by immunoSEQ multiplex PCR, the TCRdb table keeps only in-frame clones and is missing some. The table records fewer than 85,000 clones, over 80% of them present only once. This sequence was found in a woman aged 55-69 years in good health. V and J are TRBV24-1 and TRBJ2-1, with TRBD2 matching 9 bases. Material: blood. CDR3 in amino acids: CATSDSRLSGRRGNEQFF. CDR3 coding DNA: TGTGCCACCAGTGATTCCCGGCTAAGCGGGAGGAGGGGCAATGAGCAGTTCTTC.